The rows below give T cell receptor beta chains drawn from one sample of a study of neoadjuvant anti-PD-1 for oral cavity cancer. Libraries were prepared by immunoSEQ multiplex PCR; TCRdb keeps only in-frame clonotypes and omits some of them. Of about 68,000 clones listed, 80% to 90% are singletons. The specimen comprised PBMCs, sampled after nivolumab (anti-PD-1) treatment. These receptor sequences come from a person aged 35 to 85 with oral cavity squamous cell carcinoma. The CDR3 runs from the conserved cysteine through the conserved F or W. The D gene is left open where the match is weak. Clone size is stated in some rows and not others, as once, few, many or a class when expanded.

>.|TRBV2|TRBD1|TRBJ2-1
TGTGCCAGCAGTGCGGGACAGGGGTACAATGAGCAGTTCTTC
CASSAGQGYNEQFF
>.|TRBV6-6|.|TRBJ1-1
TGTGCCAGCGGAGAAAGGGTGAGTGAAGCTTTCTTT
CASGERVSEAFF
>.|TRBV2|.|TRBJ2-7
TGTGCCAGCAGTGAGGGGTCGGACTACAGATACGAGCAGTACTTC
CASSEGSDYRYEQYF
>.|TRBV6-5|.|TRBJ2-1
TGTGCCAGCAGTCCCGCGTTAAAAGAGAGTGAGCAGTTCTTC
CASSPALKESEQFF
>.|TRBV5-1|TRBD2|TRBJ2-7
TGCGCCAGCAGCCCGCAGACTAGCTTCTTAGAGCAGTACTTC
CASSPQTSFLEQYF
>.|TRBV7-9|.|TRBJ2-5
TGTGCCAGCATGGGGGGCGCAGAGACCCAGTACTTC
CASMGGAETQYF
>.|TRBV15|TRBD2|TRBJ2-1
TGTGCCACCAGCAGAGCGGGGGGGCTTAGATACAATGAGCAGTTCTTC
CATSRAGGLRYNEQFF
>.|TRBV20-1|TRBD1|TRBJ1-1
TGCAGTGCCACGACAGGGACTGAAGCTTTCTTT
CSATTGTEAFF
>.|TRBV27|.|TRBJ1-1
TGTGCCAGCAGTCAACAGGGGAACACTGAAGCTTTCTTT
CASSQQGNTEAFF
>.|TRBV5-6|.|TRBJ2-1
TGTGCCAGCAGTAGCGGCGGGTCCACCTACAATGAGCAGTTCTTC
CASSSGGSTYNEQFF
>.|TRBV27|.|TRBJ2-1
TGTGCCAGCAGTCGGGGGAGTGAGCAGTTCTTC
CASSRGSEQFF
>once|TRBV4-2|.|TRBJ2-1
TGTGCCAGCAGCCAAGGTGTCCGCAATGAGCAGTTCTTC
CASSQGVRNEQFF
>.|TRBV30|.|TRBJ1-1
TGTGCCTGGAGGCCGCAGGGCGGTACAACTGAAGCTTTCTTT
CAWRPQGGTTEAFF
>.|TRBV30|.|TRBJ2-5
TGTGCCTGGAGCCAGCTGGGGGGAGAGACCCAGTACTTC
CAWSQLGGETQYF
>.|TRBV19|TRBD1|TRBJ1-5
TGTGCCAGTAGTATCCATACAGGGGGCGGTCAGCCCCAGCATTTT
CASSIHTGGGQPQHF
>.|TRBV10-3|TRBD2|TRBJ2-5
TGTGCCATCAGGCCCGGGACTAGCGGGATTGGGGAGACCCAGTACTTC
CAIRPGTSGIGETQYF
>few|TRBV5-6|.|TRBJ1-5
TGTGCCAGCAGCTTGGCCCCCATAGACAATCAGCCCCAGCATTTT
CASSLAPIDNQPQHF
>.|TRBV4-2|.|TRBJ2-7
TGTGCCAGCAGCCAATGGCAGGGCTACGAGCAGTACTTC
CASSQWQGYEQYF
>.|TRBV27|.|TRBJ2-1
TGTGCCAGCCGGGGCGGCTACCTCAATGAGCAGTTCTTC
CASRGGYLNEQFF
>.|TRBV27|.|TRBJ2-1
TGTGCCAGCAGTCCCTGGGAGGACGATGAGCAGTTCTTC
CASSPWEDDEQFF
>.|TRBV6-5|.|TRBJ1-5
TGTGCCAGCAGTTACGGGTCGTCGGGGCAGCCCCAGCATTTT
CASSYGSSGQPQHF
>.|TRBV6-5|TRBD2|TRBJ2-3
TGTGCCAGCAGTTACTCGATACTAGCGGGGACAGATACGCAGTATTTT
CASSYSILAGTDTQYF
>.|TRBV9|.|TRBJ1-1
TGTGCCAGCAGCGTTCAGGGCTCGAACACTGAAGCTTTCTTT
CASSVQGSNTEAFF
>few|TRBV21-1|.|TRBJ1-1
TGTGCCAGCAGCAACAGGGGTCTGTACACTGAAGCTTTCTTT
CASSNRGLYTEAFF
>.|TRBV6-5|.|TRBJ2-1
TGTGCCAGCAGGGGGACGACCAATGAGCAGTTCTTC
CASRGTTNEQFF
>.|TRBV9|TRBD2|TRBJ2-5
TGTGCCAGCGGGAGGCTAGCGGGGGCCCAAGAGACCCAGTACTTC
CASGRLAGAQETQYF
>.|TRBV5-1|.|TRBJ2-2
TGCGCCAGCCGAGGGGAGAACACCGGGGAGCTGTTTTTT
CASRGENTGELFF
>.|TRBV7-9|TRBD2|TRBJ2-7
TGTGCCAGCAGCTTTATCTTCTCCAGCGGGACCTACGAGCAGTACTTC
CASSFIFSSGTYEQYF
>once|TRBV5-1|.|TRBJ2-1
TGCGCCAGCAGCTTTGGGAATTACAATGAGCAGTTCTTC
CASSFGNYNEQFF
>.|TRBV10-3|.|TRBJ2-3
TGTGCCATCAGTGAACGGCGGGCAGGGAACACAGATACGCAGTATTTT
CAISERRAGNTDTQYF
>.|TRBV27|.|TRBJ2-7
TGTTTGGGGTACGAGCAGTACTTC
CLGYEQYF
>.|TRBV5-1|.|TRBJ1-1
TGCGCCAGCAGCTTGTGGCCCGACGGTGAAGCTTTCTTT
CASSLWPDGEAFF
>.|TRBV30|.|TRBJ2-6
TGTGCCTGGAGTCGAGGGGTTTCAAGCTCTGGGGCCAACGTCCTGACTTTC
CAWSRGVSSSGANVLTF
>.|TRBV6-5|TRBD1|TRBJ1-5
TGTGCCAGCAGTTACTCGGGACAGCTTGGCGCTCAGCCCCAGCATTTT
CASSYSGQLGAQPQHF
>.|TRBV15|.|TRBJ1-1
TGTGCCACCAGCAGAGAGTCGGGGCGCGAGGCTTTCTTT
CATSRESGREAFF
>.|TRBV7-6|TRBD2|TRBJ2-1
TGTGCCAGCAGCTTAGAGTTCGGGACTAGCGCGCACAATGAGCAGTTCTTC
CASSLEFGTSAHNEQFF
>.|TRBV5-6|.|TRBJ2-4
TGTGCCAGCAGCTTTCTACGGCTTGCCCCCAAAAACATTCAGTACTTC
CASSFLRLAPKNIQYF
>.|TRBV5-1|.|TRBJ2-2
TGCGCCAGCAGCTCGAGGGTAGCGTCGGGGGAGCTGTTTTTT
CASSSRVASGELFF
>.|TRBV28|.|TRBJ2-5
TGTGCCAGCAGTTTATGGACAGGAATTCAAGAGACCCAGTACTTC
CASSLWTGIQETQYF
>.|TRBV5-1|TRBD1|TRBJ2-7
TGCGCCAGCAGCCGAGGACAGGGACGGGAGCAGTACTTC
CASSRGQGREQYF
>.|TRBV7-6|TRBD1|TRBJ2-1
TGTGCCAGCAGCTTAGCGGCAGGGGGATGGAATGAGCAGTTCTTC
CASSLAAGGWNEQFF
>once|TRBV6-1|.|TRBJ2-6
TGTGCCAGCGACAGCTCTGGGGCCAACGTCCTGACTTTC
CASDSSGANVLTF
>.|TRBV9|.|TRBJ2-5
TGTGCCAGCAGCGGTCAAGCCCTAGGGGTGGGGATGGAGACCCAGTACTTC
CASSGQALGVGMETQYF
>.|TRBV9|.|TRBJ1-4
TGTGCCAGCAGCGTTGCGGGATTAGATGAAAAACTGTTTTTT
CASSVAGLDEKLFF
>.|TRBV7-9|TRBD1|TRBJ1-1
TGTGCCAGCAGCCGACAGGGAGTGAACACTGAAGCTTTCTTT
CASSRQGVNTEAFF
>.|TRBV5-1|.|TRBJ2-2
TGCGCCAGCAGCTTGGGACAGGTGGCCCCCGGGGAGCTGTTTTTT
CASSLGQVAPGELFF
>.|TRBV7-8|.|TRBJ1-2
TGTGCCAGCAGCAATTCGGGCAGGGGAATCGATGGCTACACCTTC
CASSNSGRGIDGYTF
>.|TRBV10-3|TRBD2|TRBJ2-5
TGTGCCGGGGGGGACGCGGAGACCCAGTACTTC
CAGGDAETQYF